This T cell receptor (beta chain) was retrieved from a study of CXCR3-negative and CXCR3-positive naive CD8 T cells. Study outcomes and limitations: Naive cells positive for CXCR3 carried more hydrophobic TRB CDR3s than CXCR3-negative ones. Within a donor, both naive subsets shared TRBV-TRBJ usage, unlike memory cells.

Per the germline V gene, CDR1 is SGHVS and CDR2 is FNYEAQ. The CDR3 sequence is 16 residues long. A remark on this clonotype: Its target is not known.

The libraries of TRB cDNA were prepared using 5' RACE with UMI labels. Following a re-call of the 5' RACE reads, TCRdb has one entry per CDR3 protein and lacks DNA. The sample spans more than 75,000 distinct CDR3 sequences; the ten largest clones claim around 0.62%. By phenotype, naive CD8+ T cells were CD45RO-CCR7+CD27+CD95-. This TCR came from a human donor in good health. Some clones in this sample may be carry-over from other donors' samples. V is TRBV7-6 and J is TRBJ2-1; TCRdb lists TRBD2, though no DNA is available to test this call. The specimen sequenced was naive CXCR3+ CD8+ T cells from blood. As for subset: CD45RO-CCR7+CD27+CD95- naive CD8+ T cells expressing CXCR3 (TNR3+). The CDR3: CASSLGLAGANNEQFF.